The clone carrying this TCR beta chain was counted between two and nine times. The CDR3 length is 14 residues. Germline V gene data show CDR1 as SGHDN and CDR2 as FVKESK. The V and J ends lost 2 bases and 8 bases respectively, with 13 bases between them. This record comes from a study of blood T cell repertoires in COVID-19. The wider study: PBMCs, B-cell-depleted T cells, or T cells provided the cDNA or gDNA that made up the material.

Original handling: Estimation of nucleated cell counts was performed using reference gene primer amplification. TCRdb's table, derived via immunoSEQ multiplex PCR, lists solely in-frame clones and lacks some. V, J and clone size derive from that table, while D and trimming were established from the DNA sequence. The sample lists approximately 90,000 clones, about 82% occurring once. This TCR was sampled from a man aged 50 to 59 with acute or convalescent COVID-19. V is TRBV14 and J is TRBJ2-1; D gene ambiguous. The sequenced sample was peripheral blood. The CDR3 DNA reads TGTGCCAGCAGCCAAATTTCAAAGCTTCATGAGCAGTTCTTC. Translated: CASSQISKLHEQFF.